A single TCR beta chain is shown here with its context. Its antigen is currently unknown. This CDR3 has 17 residues. J gave up 0 bases and V 4 bases, and 11 bases lay outside the gene matches. From germline, CDR1 is SGHDN and CDR2 FVKESK. This sample was taken from a study of cytomegalovirus exposure and HLA in healthy donors. The wider study: It was reported in a later analysis that the 100 to 150 validation repertoires used the same platform as the approximately 620 first-cohort repertoires. Regarding the study as a whole: Most sequenced TCRs were rare (though some public TCRs occurred in many donors). Both high specificity and high sensitivity reportedly marked the classifier's diagnosis of cytomegalovirus status. The investigators catalogued 180 or so TCR beta chains as cytomegalovirus-associated.

Profiling relied on immunoSEQ multiplex PCR, and the TCRdb table lists in-frame clones only, not all of them. The data contain around 190,000 clones, roughly 86% of them seen just once; the ten biggest clones take up over 1.3%. The source is a woman aged 18-29 years in good health and CMV-seronegative. The V gene is TRBV14, the J gene TRBJ1-1, with TRBD1 identical over 7 bases. The sample comprised PBMCs. The CDR3 DNA reads TGTGCCAGCAGCCGCCTAGGGGGCTCTAGAATGAACACTGAAGCTTTCTTT. It codes for CASSRLGGSRMNTEAFF.